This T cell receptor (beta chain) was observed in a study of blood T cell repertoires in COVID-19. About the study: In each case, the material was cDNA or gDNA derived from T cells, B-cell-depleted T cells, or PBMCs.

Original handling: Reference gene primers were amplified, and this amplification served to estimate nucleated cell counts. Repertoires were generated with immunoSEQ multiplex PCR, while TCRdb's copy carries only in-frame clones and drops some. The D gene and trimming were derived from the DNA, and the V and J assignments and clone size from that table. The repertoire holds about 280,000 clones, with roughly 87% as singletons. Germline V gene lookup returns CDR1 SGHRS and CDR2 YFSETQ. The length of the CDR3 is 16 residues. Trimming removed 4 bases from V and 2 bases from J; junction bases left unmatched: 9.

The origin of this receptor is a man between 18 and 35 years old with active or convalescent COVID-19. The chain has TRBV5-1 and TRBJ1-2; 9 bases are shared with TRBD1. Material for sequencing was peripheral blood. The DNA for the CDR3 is TGCGCCAGCAGCCCTGGACAGGGGACCGCAAACTATGGCTACACCTTC. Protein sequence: CASSPGQGTANYGYTF.